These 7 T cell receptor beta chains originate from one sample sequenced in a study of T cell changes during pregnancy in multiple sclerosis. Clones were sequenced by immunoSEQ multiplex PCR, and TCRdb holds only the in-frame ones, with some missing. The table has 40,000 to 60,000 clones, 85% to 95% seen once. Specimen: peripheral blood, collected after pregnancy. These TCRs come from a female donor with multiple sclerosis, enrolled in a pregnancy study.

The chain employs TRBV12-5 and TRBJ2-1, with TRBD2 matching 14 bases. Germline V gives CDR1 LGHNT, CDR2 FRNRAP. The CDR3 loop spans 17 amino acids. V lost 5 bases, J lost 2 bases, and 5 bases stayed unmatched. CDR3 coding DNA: TGTGCTAGTGGTCCGCCGGGACTAGCGGGAGCCTACAATGAGCAGTTCTTC. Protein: CASGPPGLAGAYNEQFF.

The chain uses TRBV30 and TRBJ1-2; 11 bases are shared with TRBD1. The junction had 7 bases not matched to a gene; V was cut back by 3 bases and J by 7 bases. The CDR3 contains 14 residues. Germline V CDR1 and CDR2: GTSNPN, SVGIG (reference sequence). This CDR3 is CAWRRTGGAPGYTF. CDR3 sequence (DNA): TGTGCCTGGAGACGGACAGGGGGCGCCCCTGGCTACACCTTC.

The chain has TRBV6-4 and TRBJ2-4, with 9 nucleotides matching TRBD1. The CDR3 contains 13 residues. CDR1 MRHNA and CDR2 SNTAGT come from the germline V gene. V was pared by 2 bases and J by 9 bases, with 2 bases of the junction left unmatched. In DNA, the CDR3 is TGTGCCAGCAGTGACGGGACAGGGAGCATTCAGTACTTC. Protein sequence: CASSDGTGSIQYF.

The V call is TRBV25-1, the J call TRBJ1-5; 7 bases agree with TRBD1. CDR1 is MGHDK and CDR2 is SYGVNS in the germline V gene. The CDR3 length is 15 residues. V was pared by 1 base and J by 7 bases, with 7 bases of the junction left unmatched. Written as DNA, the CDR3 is TGTGCCAGCAGTGAATTGAAGGGGGCTTGGCAGCCCCAGCATTTT. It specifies CASSELKGAWQPQHF.

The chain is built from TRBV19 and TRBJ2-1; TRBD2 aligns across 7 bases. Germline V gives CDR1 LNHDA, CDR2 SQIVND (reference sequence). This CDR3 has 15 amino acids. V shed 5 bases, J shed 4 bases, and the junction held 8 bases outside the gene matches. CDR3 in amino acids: CASSYGGNLYNEQFF. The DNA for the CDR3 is TGTGCCAGTAGTTACGGGGGGAACCTTTACAATGAGCAGTTCTTC.

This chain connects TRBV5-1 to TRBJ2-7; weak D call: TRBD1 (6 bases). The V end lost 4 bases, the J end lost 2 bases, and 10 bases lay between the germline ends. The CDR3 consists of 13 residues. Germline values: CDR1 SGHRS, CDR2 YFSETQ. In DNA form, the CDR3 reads TGCGCCAGCAGCAACACAGGGACCTACGAGCAGTACTTC. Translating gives CASSNTGTYEQYF.

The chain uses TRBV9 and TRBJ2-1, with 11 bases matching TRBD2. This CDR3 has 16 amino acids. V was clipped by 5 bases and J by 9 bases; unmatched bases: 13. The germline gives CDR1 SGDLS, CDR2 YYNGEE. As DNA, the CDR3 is TGTGCCAGCAGTCGAGTTAGCGGGGGGGGTTGGGGTGAGCAGTTCTTC. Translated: CASSRVSGGGWGEQFF.